This TCR beta chain was documented in a study of cytomegalovirus exposure and HLA in healthy donors (dated by TCRdb to about 2017). In terms of the full investigation: In an earlier analysis of under 750 of the donors, about 270 Gb of sequence data and 120 million or so unique TCR beta sequences from roughly 180 million T cells were reported. In addition to the first cohort of around 670 subjects, a separate validation cohort of 120 different subjects was used. To decide whether each TCR beta V gene segment behaved as functional or pseudogenic, an earlier analysis of over 500 of the donors relied on high-throughput TCR beta sequencing. The number of donors typed differed by locus, with about 629-640 for A, B, C, DRB1 and DQB1, around 560 for DQA1, 606 for DPA1, and over 400 for DPB1. High-throughput TCR immunosequencing, statistical association of individual TCRs with disease status, and machine learning were combined to predict cytomegalovirus infection status. To study patterns of TCR occurrence, a later analysis re-analyzed previously published TCR beta repertoires from around 660 donors and added high-resolution HLA genotyping. Among about 370 genotyped donors of the cohort, an average of approximately 200,000 unique TCR beta nucleotide sequences was sequenced per donor, of which 15% to 20% were non-productive. Alongside the repertoire data, information on donor age, sex, ethnicity and CMV serostatus was compiled. Of the approximately 400 genotyped donors, around 81% fell in the genetic ancestry cluster associated with self-reported Caucasian donors. Both class I and class II loci were covered by HLA typing, at four-digit resolution. The study used immunosequencing to profile the T cell repertoires of approximately 630 subjects and linked those repertoires to cytomegalovirus serostatus. Rather than using new phenotypic data, the later analysis identified candidate immune exposures from TCR beta sequences and from how often those sequences occurred across donors. A few DR-DQ haplotypes were handled as single units for association and clustering because linkage in the cohort was strong. All discovery cohort repertoires had been generated using a single sequencing platform. The study aimed to test whether cataloging public T cell receptors could reveal signatures of past pathogen exposure. Roughly 300 gigabases of sequencing data and 70 million to 95 million unique TCR sequences made up an early release that covered several hundred HLA-typed donors. A later genetic analysis used genome-wide SNP genotypes for about 60% of the 666 donors, treating that subset as a discovery cohort. Broader findings and caveats from the paper: Correlated functional status among segregating V segments might reflect linkage disequilibrium, but an unknown experimental factor could not be ruled out. According to the authors, the approach could potentially be generalized to other disease states and immunological phenotypes. A further reported finding was that TCR beta sequences accurately predicted the HLA-A and HLA-B alleles for most subjects in the first cohort. In a later analysis, most CMV-associated TCR beta chains were found to appear HLA-restricted, with HLA associations seemingly driven largely by CMV exposure. Because HLA typing was missing for some donors at each locus, association tests included only the typed subset. The classifier was reported to diagnose cytomegalovirus status with high specificity and sensitivity in both the original and validation cohorts. A few of the identified cytomegalovirus-associated TCR beta chains were confirmed in vitro to be specific for cytomegalovirus antigens. Only TCR beta chains were sequenced in this cohort, and the absence of alpha or paired-chain data limited detectable features. According to a later genetic analysis, donors in an Asian-associated ancestry cluster had fewer N-insertions in productive TCRs than the roughly 700-donor mean. Because counts were too low, fewer than 20 rarely observed V segments, including chromosome 9 orphons, were excluded from the earlier analysis of a few hundred of the donors. At a false discovery rate of 0.05, a later analysis linked 16,951 TCR beta sequences to specific HLA alleles. Strong co-occurrence of HLA alleles, especially DR and DQ, made assigning TCR associations to individual alleles difficult. Several of the top co-occurrence clusters appeared to be linked to parvovirus B19, influenza, CMV and Epstein-Barr virus, according to a later analysis. In an earlier analysis of roughly 560 of the donors, most TCR beta V segments were observed in productive rearrangements about 87% or about 30% of the time, broadly matching IMGT annotations. A cluster of highly shared sequence variants was judged likely to represent a technical artifact of the sequencing pipeline. In a later analysis, the rate of TCR association differed among HLA loci, with DRB1 alleles having the most associated TCRs and HLA-C alleles having the fewest. Immune exposure information for the cohort was limited to CMV serostatus. The 87-base-pair reads could not distinguish some IMGT-functional V segments, including TRBV6-2 and TRBV6-3, so those segments were excluded. A later analysis found that HLA-associated TCR beta chains were more clonally expanded and had lower generation probabilities than equally common non-associated chains. While some public TCRs were present in many individuals, most TCR sequences turned up only very rarely across donors. The presence/absence analyses assumed that sequencing depth was roughly uniform across donors, and that assumption may not be true. The study gave a list of under 200 TCR beta chains associated with cytomegalovirus. In a later genetic analysis, a missense DCLRE1C variant was associated with V-gene and J-gene trimming of TCR beta chains, and the association was replicated in an independent cohort.

Library prep was done by the immunoSEQ multiplex PCR assay. A mixture of 60 forward primers for TCR Vbeta segments and 13 reverse primers for TCR Jbeta segments was used in the multiplex PCR. The CDR3 region of rearranged TCR beta genes was amplified from genomic DNA by a multiplex PCR assay. On the Illumina HiSeq System, the amplified TCR beta libraries were sequenced as 87-base-pair reads. Processing in the source paper ran as follows. In a later analysis, roughly 80 million unique TCR beta chains were counted across the roughly 700 repertoires, and roughly 11 million of these chains were shared by at least two donors. A nearest-neighbor algorithm error-corrected the raw reads and collapsed the reads into unique sequences, merging closely related sequences to remove PCR and sequencing errors. V, D and J gene segments were assigned by aligning CDR3 sequences to IMGT reference sequences. For a sequence to be retained, at least a six-nucleotide match to both a V gene segment and a J gene segment was required. A rearrangement was called productive if the CDR3 had no stop codons and remained in frame with V and J, and every other rearrangement was called non-productive. CDR3 was defined according to IMGT convention as the region running from the second conserved V-encoded cysteine to the conserved J-encoded phenylalanine. The earlier analysis of some 550 of the donors excluded any sequence lacking an unambiguous match to a single V gene segment. An earlier analysis of 500 to 700 of the donors classified V segments as functional when productive rearrangements were above 56.7% and as segregating when the standard deviation between donors was above 5%. A statistical classification framework was built to diagnose cytomegalovirus status from the catalog of TCR beta chain sequences. V and J gene assignment, in a later analysis, came from comparing TCR nucleotide sequences with IMGT/GENE-DB human TR gene sequences. The TCRdist pipeline was used in a later analysis to assign CDR3 sequences and most-parsimonious VDJ recombination scenarios. In a later analysis, every TCR beta chain was defined by the combination of its CDR3 amino acid sequence and its V-gene family, and reads without a unique V-gene family were dropped. As a way to deal with suspected cross-contamination and a sequencing artifact, a later analysis dropped 450 to 700 nucleotide sequences that were highly shared and had low generation probability. In a later analysis, a clonal expansion index was calculated for each public chain from normalized within-repertoire ranks of inferred template counts. In a later analysis, generation probabilities were computed using a VDJ recombination model fitted to out-of-frame rearrangements, and the results were checked against IGoR. A later analysis scored TCR-TCR, TCR-HLA and TCR-CMV co-occurrence with hypergeometric tests, applying a repertoire-size bias correction to TCR pairs. In a later analysis, false discovery rates were estimated by permuting HLA or CMV assignments 20 times. In a later analysis, co-occurring TCRs were grouped using DBSCAN, and TCRdist sequence similarity was added for clustering within HLA-allele-positive subsets. Repertoires with fewer than 30,000 or more than 120,000 public chains were left out of co-occurrence clustering, as were five repertoires with anomalous nucleotide sharing. TCRdb stores this immuneACCESS table with in-frame sequences only. Part of the clones is absent; in the studies checked, under half of the shortfall reflects unresolved V genes, and no reason is known for the rest. V and J calls and clone size follow that table, whereas D and trimming were derived from the DNA. This sample gives roughly 100,000 clones in total; around 80% of them show up just once. The ten largest clonotypes hold about 6.9% of the sample.

Via the germline V gene, CDR1 is SQVTM and CDR2 ANQGSEA. The CDR3 goes from the cysteine to the phenylalanine over 13 residues. The entry retains the CDR3 DNA only, 39 bases that are in frame from base 1. V is cut back by 5 bases and J by 5 bases, with 7 bases in the junction unmatched. Concerning this clone itself: Its antigen target is currently unknown. One base away there is no much larger clone; base qualities are not given.

The cohort was made up of approximately 700 healthy bone marrow donors. Cohort members were all nominally healthy when sampled, although unrecorded immune exposures were likely present. The donor tested CMV seropositive, placing the donor among the 250 to 350 seropositive members of the cohort. A peripheral blood sample was provided by each donor, and peripheral blood mononuclear cells were used for TCR beta sequencing. Genomic DNA was extracted from the blood cell samples with the Qiagen DNeasy Blood Extraction Kit. The rearrangement combines TRBV29-1 with TRBJ2-5; 8 middle bases align to TRBD1. The TCR comes from a man aged 30 to 39 in good health and CMV-seropositive. Sequencing was performed on PBMCs. At the DNA level, the sequence is TGCAGCGTTCCGGGACAGGTCCTCGAGACCCAGTACTTC. Its protein is CSVPGQVLETQYF.